Listed below are T cell receptor beta chains from one sample, sequenced in a study of T cells in Graves' hyperthyroidism and ophthalmopathy. One entry per CDR3 protein, called by TCRdb with MiXCR from the multiplex PCR reads. The data show 500,000 to 550,000 distinct CDR3 sequences, about 20% seen once. The sequenced material came from blood. The receptors shown here come from a man in his late teens or twenties with Graves' hyperthyroidism. The CDR3 runs from the conserved cysteine through the conserved F or W. D genes are given only for firm matches. Expanded clones get a size class; other rows say once, few or many, or leave the size out.

v_gene	j_gene	d_gene	abundance	CDR3aa	CDR3nt
TRBV20-1	TRBJ2-7	TRBD1	many	CSAPRTGAYEQYF	TGCAGTGCTCCCAGGACAGGGGCGTACGAGCAGTACTTC
TRBV25-1	TRBJ2-5	.	few	CASSEQRVGTQYF	TGTGCCAGCAGTGAGCAGCGGGTGGGGACCCAGTACTTC
TRBV18	TRBJ2-2	TRBD1	.	CASSPPWDSALNTGELFF	TGTGCCAGCTCACCTCCCTGGGACAGCGCATTGAACACCGGGGAGCTGTTTTTT
TRBV24-1	TRBJ1-2	.	.	CATSEGGTTAFTPYGYTF	TGTGCCACCAGTGAAGGAGGGACTACCGCTTTCACCCCCTATGGCTACACCTTC
TRBV5-1	TRBJ2-2	TRBD2	few	CASSYQPAGDTGELFF	TGCGCCAGCAGCTACCAACCGGCGGGGGACACCGGGGAGCTGTTTTTT
TRBV30	TRBJ2-4	.	.	CAWEEPGKAKNIQYF	TGTGCCTGGGAAGAACCAGGTAAAGCCAAAAACATTCAGTACTTC
TRBV5-1	TRBJ1-2	.	.	CASSPPGFRLLNYGYTF	TGCGCCAGCAGCCCCCCGGGGTTCCGACTGCTTAACTATGGCTACACCTTC
TRBV6-1	TRBJ2-5	.	many	CASSKLVGETQYF	TGTGCCAGCAGTAAACTAGTCGGAGAGACCCAGTACTTC
TRBV2	TRBJ2-2	.	many	CASEASANTGELFF	TGTGCCAGCGAAGCTTCCGCGAACACCGGGGAGCTGTTTTTT
TRBV5-4	TRBJ1-2	TRBD1	few	CASTSTGALDYGYTF	TGTGCCAGCACCAGCACAGGGGCACTTGACTATGGCTACACCTTC
TRBV7-9	TRBJ2-7	.	many	CASSLMETYEQYF	TGTGCCAGCAGCTTAATGGAAACCTACGAGCAGTACTTC
TRBV12-3/TRBV12-4	TRBJ1-1	TRBD1	.	CASSLGTATTEAFF	TGTGCCAGCAGTTTGGGGACAGCCACCACTGAAGCTTTCTTT
TRBV9	TRBJ1-2	TRBD1	.	CASSPGQGGGDGYTF	TGTGCCAGCAGCCCCGGACAGGGCGGAGGGGATGGCTACACCTTC
TRBV12-3/TRBV12-4	TRBJ2-7	TRBD2	many	CASSRTREGEQYF	TGTGCCAGCAGTCGTACCAGGGAGGGGGAGCAGTACTTC
TRBV11-2	TRBJ1-4	TRBD1	.	CASTGTGNEKLFF	TGTGCCAGCACCGGGACAGGGAATGAAAAACTGTTTTTT
TRBV12-3/TRBV12-4	TRBJ1-5	.	many	CASSVREGYSNQPQHF	TGTGCCAGCAGTGTCCGGGAGGGATATAGCAATCAGCCCCAGCATTTT
TRBV6-5	TRBJ1-1	.	.	CASSYSRREGEAFF	TGTGCCAGCAGTTACTCACGCAGGGAGGGTGAAGCTTTCTTT
TRBV15	TRBJ2-7	.	many	CATSRGGAVPHEQYF	TGTGCCACCAGCAGAGGAGGGGCGGTCCCCCACGAGCAGTACTTC
TRBV5-1	TRBJ2-5	TRBD2	many	CASSGTVGGGQETQYF	TGCGCCAGTAGCGGGACTGTGGGAGGAGGCCAAGAGACCCAGTACTTC
TRBV4-2	TRBJ2-7	.	few	CASSPPRGAGSSEQYF	TGTGCCAGCAGCCCACCCCGTGGGGCGGGGAGTAGCGAGCAGTACTTC
TRBV30	TRBJ1-3	TRBD1	few	CAWRRRDSSGNTIYF	TGTGCCTGGAGACGCCGGGACAGCTCTGGAAACACCATATATTTT
TRBV4-1	TRBJ2-5	TRBD2	many	CASSQAPGGAGTQYF	TGCGCCAGCAGCCAAGCGCCCGGGGGGGCTGGGACCCAGTACTTC
TRBV12-3/TRBV12-4	TRBJ2-2	.	many	CASSPGQNTGELFF	TGTGCCAGCAGTCCGGGTCAGAACACCGGGGAGCTGTTTTTT
TRBV6-5	TRBJ2-2	.	.	CASSYGSTRGGTGELFF	TGTGCCAGCAGTTACGGCTCCACTAGGGGGGGTACCGGGGAGCTGTTTTTT
TRBV6-1	TRBJ1-1	.	many	CASKNQGYTEAFF	TGTGCCAGCAAGAACCAGGGCTACACTGAAGCTTTCTTT
TRBV7-9	TRBJ2-6	TRBD2	few	CASSASGGANVLTF	TGTGCCAGCAGCGCTAGCGGGGGGGCCAACGTCCTGACTTTC
TRBV20-1	TRBJ1-1	.	.	CSAVDPGLNTEAFF	TGCAGTGCTGTAGACCCCGGCCTGAACACTGAAGCTTTCTTT
TRBV20-1	TRBJ2-2	.	few	CSASPSPGELFF	TGCAGTGCTAGTCCAAGCCCCGGGGAGCTGTTTTTT
TRBV6-1	TRBJ1-1	.	many	CASSAITDSVGWNTEAFF	TGTGCCAGCAGTGCCATAACCGACAGCGTCGGTTGGAACACTGAAGCTTTCTTT
TRBV10-3	TRBJ1-1	.	many	CAISEIGGTEAFF	TGTGCCATCAGTGAGATAGGGGGTACTGAAGCTTTCTTT
TRBV27	TRBJ1-1	TRBD1	.	CASSSPGQGANTEAFF	TGTGCCAGCAGTTCTCCCGGACAGGGGGCGAACACTGAAGCTTTCTTT
TRBV10-3	TRBJ1-5	.	.	CATLLGGTGNQPQHF	TGTGCCACCCTGTTGGGGGGAACGGGCAATCAGCCCCAGCATTTT
TRBV15	TRBJ1-6	TRBD1	many	CATSSPRGTGDNSPLHF	TGTGCCACCAGCAGTCCTCGAGGGACAGGAGATAATTCACCCCTCCACTTT
TRBV5-1	TRBJ2-2	.	few	CASVRDGTGELFF	TGCGCCAGCGTCCGGGACGGCACCGGGGAGCTGTTTTTT
TRBV12-3/TRBV12-4	TRBJ2-7	.	few	CASSLNREGEQYF	TGTGCCAGCAGTTTGAACAGGGAGGGAGAGCAGTACTTC
TRBV28	TRBJ1-3	.	many	CASSSIPLTGSGNTIYF	TGTGCCAGCAGTTCCATCCCGTTGACAGGCTCTGGAAACACCATATATTTT
TRBV12-3/TRBV12-4	TRBJ2-2	TRBD2	many	CASSHRSGGASSGELFF	TGTGCCAGCAGCCACCGTAGCGGGGGAGCGTCCAGCGGGGAGCTGTTTTTT
TRBV4-1	TRBJ1-3	.	many	CASSQSVTVGNTIYF	TGCGCCAGCAGCCAAAGTGTAACAGTCGGAAACACCATATATTTT
TRBV12-3/TRBV12-4	TRBJ1-5	.	many	CASRLTANQPQHF	TGTGCCAGCAGATTAACAGCGAATCAGCCCCAGCATTTT
TRBV6-1	TRBJ2-2	.	.	CASSGSLYYFTGELFF	TGTGCCAGCAGTGGATCCCTCTACTACTTCACCGGGGAGCTGTTTTTT
TRBV19	TRBJ1-5	.	.	CASTPRGGDSNQPQHF	TGTGCCAGTACCCCCAGGGGAGGGGATAGCAATCAGCCCCAGCATTTT
TRBV25-1	TRBJ2-5	.	.	CASSEISKETQYF	TGTGCCAGCAGTGAAATAAGCAAAGAGACCCAGTACTTC